The 25 T cell receptor beta chains presented below share a single source sample, sequenced in a study of blood T cell repertoires in COVID-19. Only in-frame clones appear in the TCRdb table, and some are missing; sequencing was by immunoSEQ multiplex PCR. Of about 97,000 clones detected, around nine tenths appear once; the ten largest clones hold 15% to 19%. The material sequenced was peripheral blood. Source of these receptors: a human donor in a cohort sampled during active COVID-19.

The chain employs TRBV2 and TRBJ2-7, with 8 bases identical to TRBD1. The CDR3 covers 13 residues. The germline V gene encodes CDR1 SNHLY and CDR2 FYNNEI. The V and J ends lost 11 bases and 1 base, in that order; junction bases with no gene match: 7. Here the CDR3 reads CAVRDRRSYEQYF. CDR3 DNA sequence: TGTGCCGTCCGGGACAGGAGGTCCTACGAGCAGTACTTC.

V usage is TRBV7-3 and J usage is TRBJ2-1; TRBD1 aligns across 8 bases. The germline V gene has CDR1 SGHTA and CDR2 FQGTGA. V was clipped by 1 base and J by 2 bases; unmatched bases: 1. This CDR3 has 15 residues. The CDR3 loop reads CASSLIQGAYNEQFF. The CDR3 nucleotides are TGTGCCAGCAGCTTAATACAGGGGGCCTACAATGAGCAGTTCTTC.

The V call is TRBV13, the J call TRBJ2-7, with a possible D match to TRBD2 (6 bases). In germline, CDR1 is PRHDT, CDR2 FYEKMQ (reference sequence). Trimming pared 3 bases from V and 2 bases from J, leaving 11 bases between. This CDR3 is built from 14 residues. This chain's CDR3 is CASSLGLVTYEQYF. CDR3 nucleotides: TGTGCCAGCAGCTTGGGACTCGTCACCTACGAGCAGTACTTC. Together with reference TRBV13 and TRBJ2-7, the CDR3 gives the full variable domain: AAGVIQSPRHLIKEKRETATLKCYPIPRHDTVYWYQQGPGQDPQFLISFYEKMQSDKGSIPDRFSAQQFSDYHSELNMSSLELGDSALYFCASSLGLVTYEQYFGPGTRLTVT.

The rearrangement links TRBV5-4 to TRBJ2-1; D is perhaps TRBD1 (6 bases). Germline V gene sequence: CDR1 SGHNT, CDR2 YYREEE (reference sequence). V lost 2 bases, J lost 7 bases, and 19 bases lay in between. The CDR3 has 16 amino acids. The CDR3 region has the DNA TGTGCCAGCAGCTTAGGTGGCAGGGGTGTCTTAAATGAGCAGTTCTTC. It codes for CASSLGGRGVLNEQFF.

The chain couples TRBV11-2 to TRBJ2-5, with D tentatively TRBD1 (6 bases). Trimming pared 6 bases from V and 7 bases from J, leaving 24 bases between. CDR3 size: 16 residues. CDR1 and CDR2 (germline): SGHAT, FQNNGV. CDR3: CASSTRDTRHDGTQYF. The CDR3 DNA reads TGTGCCAGCAGTACACGGGACACCCGGCACGATGGGACCCAGTACTTC.

The chain uses TRBV6-2 or TRBV6-3 and TRBJ1-5; D gene uncertain. Germline-derived CDR1 and CDR2 are MNHEY and SVGEGT. V was shortened by 2 bases and J by 7 bases, with 12 bases between the two germline ends. This CDR3 spans 14 amino acids. CDR3 protein: CASSYPSSGQPQHF. DNA for the CDR3: TGTGCCAGCAGTTACCCCAGTTCGGGGCAGCCCCAGCATTTT.

V is TRBV4-3 and J is TRBJ2-7; D may be TRBD2 (5 bases). Trimming removed 1 base at V and 2 bases at J, with 18 bases between. The CDR3 contains 17 residues. CDR1 and CDR2 (germline): LGHNA, YSLEER. The CDR3 DNA sequence: TGCGCCAGCAGCCAAGTAATCGGGAACATAGGGACCTACGAGCAGTACTTC. Translated, it gives CASSQVIGNIGTYEQYF.

The gene calls are TRBV7-9 and TRBJ2-3, with D maybe TRBD1 (5 bases). Germline values: CDR1 SEHNR, CDR2 FQNEAQ (reference sequence). V was trimmed by 3 bases and J by 2 bases, leaving 9 bases between them. The CDR3 is made up of 14 amino acids. CDR3 region: CASSFLGVTDTQYF. The CDR3 DNA reads TGTGCCAGCAGCTTTTTAGGGGTCACAGATACGCAGTATTTT.

V gene TRBV5-1 combines with J gene TRBJ2-7; 8 bases map to TRBD2. V dropped 1 base and J dropped 4; count of bases not matched to a gene: 7. This CDR3 is 15 amino acids long. CDR1 and CDR2 (germline): SGHRS, YFSETQ. CDR3 bases: TGCGCCAGCAGCTTGTCGGGAGGGCCTGGGTACGAGCAGTACTTC. Amino acid sequence: CASSLSGGPGYEQYF.

The V gene is TRBV28, the J gene TRBJ2-5; maybe TRBD2 (6 bases). This CDR3 has 14 residues. The V gene's germline CDR1 is MDHEN and CDR2 SYDVKM. Trimming took 10 bases from V and 0 from J, leaving 15 bases between them. The CDR3: CAINSGGYQETQYF. CDR3 sequence (DNA): TGTGCCATCAACAGTGGGGGGTACCAAGAGACCCAGTACTTC.

The chain uses TRBV28 and TRBJ1-6, with D tentatively TRBD1 (6 bases). Germline CDR1 reads MDHEN; CDR2 reads SYDVKM. The CDR3 contains 15 residues. Trimming shortened V by 7 bases and J by 5 bases, and 15 bases separated the two germline ends. The chain's CDR3 is CASTRTEMHNSPLHF. CDR3 DNA sequence: TGTGCCAGCACCCGGACAGAAATGCATAATTCACCCCTCCACTTT.

The chain links TRBV7-3 to TRBJ2-3; 7 bases map to TRBD2. Germline V gene sequence: CDR1 SGHTA, CDR2 FQGTGA. J was trimmed by 1 base and V by 9 bases; bases with no gene match: 7. CDR3 length equals 14 residues. CDR3 loop: CASSSGVGTDTQYF. The CDR3 DNA reads as TGTGCCAGTTCGAGCGGGGTTGGCACAGATACGCAGTATTTT.

This chain uses TRBV30 with TRBJ2-7, with 8 bases lining up with TRBD1. The germline gives CDR1 GTSNPN, CDR2 SVGIG (reference sequence). The length of the CDR3 is 15 residues. With 0 bases clipped from V and 4 bases from J, the junction kept 8 bases outside the gene matches. The CDR3 sequence is CAWSVLSGGRYEQYF. Written as DNA, the CDR3 is TGTGCCTGGAGTGTACTGTCAGGGGGCAGATACGAGCAGTACTTC.

This clone was counted only a few times. The chain links TRBV5-6 to TRBJ1-6; 7 bases align to TRBD1. Trimming removed 5 bases from V and 13 bases from J; junction bases left unmatched: 6. This CDR3 has 12 amino acids. Germline loops: CDR1 SGHDT, CDR2 YYEEEE. The CDR3 region is CASSRDSSPLHF. Written as DNA, the CDR3 is TGTGCCAGCAGTCGGGACAGCAGTCCCCTCCACTTT.

This clone was seen just once. V and J are TRBV2 and TRBJ1-5, with TRBD1 matching over 10 bases. Germline V gene sequence: CDR1 SNHLY, CDR2 FYNNEI. The ends lost 6 bases at V and 5 bases at J; junction bases unmatched: 13. The CDR3 length is 17 residues. CDR3 in amino acids: CASRRSQTGGRDQPQHF. The CDR3 DNA reads as TGTGCCAGCAGGCGAAGTCAGACAGGGGGCCGGGATCAGCCCCAGCATTTT.

In its sample, this clone was seen a few times. The rearrangement joins TRBV14 to TRBJ1-2; no clear D. V was shortened by 4 bases and J by 2 bases, with 8 bases between the two germline ends. The CDR3 consists of 13 residues. CDR1 SGHDN and CDR2 FVKESK come from the germline V gene. In DNA form, the CDR3 reads TGTGCCAGCAGCCTACAACAGAACTATGGCTACACCTTC. Amino acid sequence: CASSLQQNYGYTF.

The chain couples TRBV27 to TRBJ2-3; unclear D gene. The ends were cut back, 0 bases at V and 4 bases at J, with 5 bases in the middle. CDR1 MNHEY and CDR2 SMNVEV come from the germline V gene (reference sequence). The CDR3 is 13 residues long. The CDR3 loop reads CASSLSRPDTQYF. CDR3 nucleotide sequence: TGTGCCAGCAGTTTATCGAGGCCAGATACGCAGTATTTT.

The chain couples TRBV28 to TRBJ2-7; 7 bases line up with TRBD1. Germline V gene sequence: CDR1 MDHEN, CDR2 SYDVKM. V lost 4 bases and J lost 2; bases outside the gene matches: 14. The CDR3 consists of 17 residues. Written as DNA, the CDR3 is TGTGCCAGCAGTTCCACTCACGGTCGCGGACAGGCCTACGAGCAGTACTTC. Amino acid sequence: CASSSTHGRGQAYEQYF.

V and J are TRBV28 and TRBJ1-2; 7 nucleotides agree with TRBD1. V was pared by 6 bases and J by 5 bases, with 18 bases of the junction left unmatched. The CDR3 has 17 amino acids. Germline lookup yields CDR1 MDHEN and CDR2 SYDVKM. CDR3 residues: CASRNSGTVPAPYGYTF. The DNA for the CDR3 is TGTGCCAGCAGAAATTCCGGGACAGTCCCCGCTCCATATGGCTACACCTTC.

The chain carries TRBV7-2 and TRBJ2-5; D not resolved. CDR1 and CDR2 (germline): SGHTA, FQGNSA. The CDR3 is made up of 15 amino acids. V gave up 3 bases and J gave up 2 bases, with 13 bases separating them. The CDR3 region is CASSFRPLRQETQYF. The CDR3 DNA reads as TGTGCCAGCAGCTTCAGGCCGTTAAGACAAGAGACCCAGTACTTC.

This sequence joins TRBV11-1 and TRBJ2-7, with 7 nucleotides matching TRBD1. Looked up from germline, CDR1 is SGHAT and CDR2 is FQDESV (reference sequence). V lost 5 bases and J lost 1; bases outside the gene matches: 8. This CDR3 region has 15 residues. CDR3 protein: CASSLIQGPSYEQYF. CDR3 coding DNA: TGTGCCAGCAGCCTCATACAGGGGCCGTCCTACGAGCAGTACTTC. Filled out from reference TRBV11-1 and TRBJ2-7, the complete variable domain reads EAEVAQSPRYKITEKSQAVAFWCDPISGHATLYWYRQILGQGPELLVQFQDESVVDDSQLPKDRFSAERLKGVDSTLKIQPAELGDSAMYLCASSLIQGPSYEQYFGPGTRLTVT.

The chain carries TRBV6-5 and TRBJ1-2; D perhaps matches TRBD1 (5 bases). Trimming left V 6 bases short and J 4 bases short, with 18 bases between. This CDR3 comprises 15 residues. Germline V gene sequence: CDR1 MNHEY, CDR2 SVGAGI. In nucleotides, the CDR3 is TGTGCCAGCAGAAAACCCGGGACTACGGCCTATGGCTACACCTTC. This gives the protein CASRKPGTTAYGYTF.

V and J are TRBV6-5 and TRBJ1-6; D unresolved. Germline CDR1 is MNHEY and CDR2 is SVGAGI. V was cut by 7 bases and J by 8 bases, with 9 bases left in between. The CDR3 is 12 residues long. The CDR3 DNA follows: TGTGCCAGCACCGCGGGGTATTCACCCCTCCACTTT. Its protein product is CASTAGYSPLHF.

The V gene is TRBV7-2, the J gene TRBJ2-5; D unclear. This CDR3 contains 14 residues. V was clipped by 5 bases and J by 1 base, with 11 bases between them. Germline CDR1 SGHTA, CDR2 FQGNSA. The CDR3 sequence is CASSRTQTQETQYF. For the CDR3, the DNA is TGTGCCAGCAGCAGAACTCAAACCCAAGAGACCCAGTACTTC.

The V and J genes are TRBV27 and TRBJ1-2, with 8 bases that match TRBD1. This CDR3 is built from 15 residues. Trimming at V came to 7 bases and at J to 5 bases, leaving 12 bases not matched to a gene. Germline lookup yields CDR1 MNHEY and CDR2 SMNVEV (reference sequence). The CDR3: CASTHGTGSPYGYTF. The CDR3 nucleotides read TGTGCCAGCACCCACGGGACAGGCTCTCCGTATGGCTACACCTTC.